This T cell receptor beta chain was recorded in a study of blood T cell repertoires in COVID-19. Across the study: There were acute and convalescent COVID-19 samples, and they came from the United States, Italy and Spain. T cells, B-cell-depleted T cells, or PBMCs provided the cDNA or gDNA that served as material.

This CDR3 has 11 residues. Germline V CDR1 and CDR2: DFQATT, SNEGSKA (reference sequence). All enrollees were roughly 18 to 90 years old and from approximately 25 US areas. Self-reported history from a screening survey and questionnaire set each donor's cohort. Generated by immunoSEQ multiplex PCR, the TCRdb table keeps only in-frame clones and is missing some. This table has roughly 230,000 clones, about 80% appearing once. This clone was detected only a few times. The TCR sequence derives from a man over 45 who had recovered from COVID-19. The material sequenced was PBMCs or T cells enriched from blood (not recorded which). The chain couples TRBV20-1 to TRBJ2-5; D might be TRBD1 (7 bases). This chain's CDR3 is CSPGGKETQYF. CDR3 DNA: TGCAGCCCAGGGGGGAAAGAGACCCAGTACTTC.